This entry features one T cell receptor (beta chain) sequence. The target antigen is unknown. Treatment reported: oral pan-JAK inhibitor, 5-10 mg twice daily. Samples from alopecia areata patients were lesional scalp punch biopsies and peripheral blood. It was from PBMCs that CD4+ and CD8+ T cells were sorted. These data are taken from a study of CD8+ T cells in alopecia areata. Study-wide points: Many expanded lesional clones remained in scalp and blood on tofacitinib. Researchers reported that TCR sharing among patients proved less clear than in mice, possibly HLA-linked.

CDR3 length equals 16 residues. Sequencing templates came from extracted RNA that was reverse transcribed into cDNA. Sequencing was performed with immunoSEQ multiplex PCR; in TCRdb, only in-frame clones are kept and a portion is missing. The table lists around 200,000 clones, roughly 64% of them singletons. The TCR sequence derives from a human donor with alopecia areata. The sample consisted of CD4+ T cells sorted from blood, taken at week 4, from a patient treated with tofacitinib. The chain recombines TRBV1 with TRBJ1-2; the D segment call TRBD1 is taken from the table without a DNA check. TRBV1 is labeled a pseudogene. Here the CDR3 DNA reads TGCACCAGCAGGCAACCGGGTCGGACAGCTGCCTATGGCTACACCTTC. Its protein is CTSRQPGRTAAYGYTF.